The rows below give T cell receptor beta chains drawn from one sample of a study of blood T cell repertoires in COVID-19. Measured with immunoSEQ multiplex PCR; TCRdb has only the in-frame clones, and not every one. The repertoire includes under 250,000 clones, 65% to 90% of them detected once, and 9.1% sits in the top ten. Sequenced input: PBMCs or T cells enriched from blood (not recorded which). The receptor set was obtained from a woman aged 50 to 65 with acute COVID-19. Both conserved end residues are trimmed from each CDR3. Fields, in order: V gene, J gene, D gene, CDR3 protein. D genes are given only for firm matches.

TRBV6-2/TRBV6-3	TRBJ2-3	NA	ASSSLQGWDTQY
TRBV2	TRBJ1-1	TRBD1	ASSVRGLGNTEAF
TRBV5-1	TRBJ1-3	TRBD1	ASSSGPGTGKTGNTIY
TRBV9	TRBJ2-3	TRBD2	ASSVDGGVGDTQY
TRBV9	TRBJ2-2	TRBD2	ASSGPGGTNTGELF
TRBV5-3	TRBJ1-2	TRBD1	ARSLAGTEGDYGYT
TRBV9	TRBJ2-4	NA	ASSVGRDTKNIQY
TRBV3-1/TRBV3-2	TRBJ2-3	NA	ASSQSAGQSTDTQY
TRBV27	TRBJ1-1	NA	ASSLAGHGEAF
TRBV6-1	TRBJ1-1	NA	ASSEALHSGGTKAF
TRBV7-8	TRBJ1-2	TRBD1	ASSFNRTGLHYGYT